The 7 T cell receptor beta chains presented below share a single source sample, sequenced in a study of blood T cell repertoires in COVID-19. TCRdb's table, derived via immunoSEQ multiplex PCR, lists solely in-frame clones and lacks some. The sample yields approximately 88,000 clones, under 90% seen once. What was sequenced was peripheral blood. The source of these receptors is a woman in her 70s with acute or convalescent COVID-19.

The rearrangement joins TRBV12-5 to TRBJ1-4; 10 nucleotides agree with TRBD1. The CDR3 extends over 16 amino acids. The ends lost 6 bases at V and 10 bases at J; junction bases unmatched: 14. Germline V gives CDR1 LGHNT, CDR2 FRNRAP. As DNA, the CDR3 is TGTGCTAGTGGCCTCCTGGACAGGGGGGATGGTGGAAAACTGTTTTTT. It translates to CASGLLDRGDGGKLFF.

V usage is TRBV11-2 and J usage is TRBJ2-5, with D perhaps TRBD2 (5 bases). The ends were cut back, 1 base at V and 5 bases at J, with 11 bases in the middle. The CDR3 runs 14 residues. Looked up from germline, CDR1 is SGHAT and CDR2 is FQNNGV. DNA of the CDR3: TGTGCCAGCAGCTTAGTCTTCGGGATGGAGACCCAGTACTTC. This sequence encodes CASSLVFGMETQYF.

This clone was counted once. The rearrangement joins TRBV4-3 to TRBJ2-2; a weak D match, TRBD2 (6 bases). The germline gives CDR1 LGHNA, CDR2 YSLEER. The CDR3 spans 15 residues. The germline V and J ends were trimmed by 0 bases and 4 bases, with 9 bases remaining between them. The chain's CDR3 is CASSQDTSFTGELFF. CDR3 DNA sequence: TGCGCCAGCAGCCAAGATACTAGCTTCACCGGGGAGCTGTTTTTT.

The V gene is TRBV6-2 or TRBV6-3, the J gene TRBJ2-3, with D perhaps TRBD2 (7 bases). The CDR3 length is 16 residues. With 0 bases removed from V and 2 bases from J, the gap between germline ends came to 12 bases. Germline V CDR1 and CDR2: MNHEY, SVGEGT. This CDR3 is CASSYSRGAITDTQYF. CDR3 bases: TGTGCCAGCAGTTACTCTCGGGGGGCCATCACAGATACGCAGTATTTT.

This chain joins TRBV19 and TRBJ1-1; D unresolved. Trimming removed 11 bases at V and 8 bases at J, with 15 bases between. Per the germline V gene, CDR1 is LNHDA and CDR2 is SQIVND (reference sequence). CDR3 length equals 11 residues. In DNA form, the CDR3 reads TGTGCCGGGTTGCGGGGAAGGGAAGCTTTCTTT. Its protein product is CAGLRGREAFF.

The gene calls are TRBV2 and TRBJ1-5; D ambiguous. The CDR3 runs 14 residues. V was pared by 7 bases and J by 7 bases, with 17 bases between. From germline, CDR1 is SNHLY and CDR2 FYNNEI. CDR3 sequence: CASMGGSAGQPQHF. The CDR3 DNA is TGTGCCAGCATGGGAGGGAGCGCGGGGCAGCCCCAGCATTTT.

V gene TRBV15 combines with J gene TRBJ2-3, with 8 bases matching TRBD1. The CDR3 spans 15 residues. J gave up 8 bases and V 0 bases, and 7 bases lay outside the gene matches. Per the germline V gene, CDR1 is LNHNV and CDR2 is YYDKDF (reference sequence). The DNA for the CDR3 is TGTGCCACCAGCAGAGAAGGAGGACAGGGTGGTACGCAGTATTTT. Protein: CATSREGGQGGTQYF.